The 27 T cell receptor beta chains below all came from one sample that was sequenced in a study of technical replicates of blood from several donors. Assay used: immunoSEQ multiplex PCR; TCRdb lists only in-frame clones, some missing. The profile shows about 17,000 clones, about nine tenths of them singletons. Material for sequencing was PBMCs. These receptors were collected from a human donor in good health.

The chain is built from TRBV19 and TRBJ1-4, with 7 bases matching TRBD1. This CDR3 comprises 15 residues. Germline CDR1 is LNHDA and CDR2 is SQIVND (reference sequence). J lost 5 bases, V lost 3 bases, and 6 bases had no gene match. The CDR3 coding sequence is TGTGCCAGTAGTATGCCAACGACAGGGAATGAAAAACTGTTTTTT. Translated, it gives CASSMPTTGNEKLFF. The full variable domain, with the rest looked up from reference TRBV19 and TRBJ1-4, is DGGITQSPKYLFRKEGQNVTLSCEQNLNHDAMYWYRQDPGQGLRLIYYSQIVNDFQKGDIAEGYSVSREKKESFPLTVTSAQKNPTAFYLCASSMPTTGNEKLFFGSGTQLSVL.

The chain is built from TRBV27 and TRBJ2-2, with D tentatively TRBD1 (7 bases). This CDR3 is 15 amino acids long. V lost 5 bases to trimming and J lost 6 bases, with 16 bases between them. The V gene's germline CDR1 is MNHEY and CDR2 SMNVEV (reference sequence). The CDR3 here is CASSGWRGRSGELFF. DNA for the CDR3: TGTGCCAGCAGTGGGTGGAGGGGGCGATCCGGGGAGCTGTTTTTT.

The genes are TRBV29-1 and TRBJ2-1; 7 bases agree with TRBD2. Trimming took 4 bases from V and 0 from J; bases not matched to a gene: 0. Germline values: CDR1 SQVTM, CDR2 ANQGSEA. The CDR3 has 13 residues. The CDR3 protein is CSVGGSSYNEQFF. In nucleotides, the CDR3 is TGCAGCGTTGGCGGGAGCTCCTACAATGAGCAGTTCTTC.

CDR3 sequence reads: CASSGQGGNTIYF. In nucleotides, the CDR3 is TGCGCCAGCTCGGGACAGGGAGGAAACACCATATATTTT. The gene calls are TRBV10-1 and TRBJ1-3; TRBD1 matches 9 bases. The junction had 3 bases not matched to a gene; V was cut back by 8 bases and J by 4 bases. The CDR3 has 13 amino acids. Germline CDR1 is WNHNN and CDR2 is SYGVQD (reference sequence).

The chain recombines TRBV7-3 with TRBJ2-5, with D possibly matching TRBD2 (6 bases). Trimming took 1 base from V and 1 from J, leaving 13 bases between them. The CDR3 is 16 residues long. Germline CDR1 SGHTA, CDR2 FQGTGA. CDR3 sequence: CASSLIGGMSQETQYF. In DNA, the CDR3 is TGTGCCAGCAGCTTAATTGGGGGGATGTCCCAAGAGACCCAGTACTTC.

The chain couples TRBV2 to TRBJ2-5; D is unresolved. V lost 11 bases to trimming and J lost 1 base, with 14 bases between them. This CDR3 has 13 amino acids. Germline V gene data show CDR1 as SNHLY and CDR2 as FYNNEI. The CDR3: CAGSLRLQETQYF. The CDR3 DNA is TGTGCCGGATCCCTTAGACTCCAAGAGACCCAGTACTTC.

V gene TRBV20-1 combines with J gene TRBJ1-2; D perhaps matches TRBD1 (6 bases). V lost 2 bases, J lost 8 bases, and 9 bases lay in between. Germline values: CDR1 DFQATT, CDR2 SNEGSKA (reference sequence). CDR3 length equals 11 residues. CDR3 sequence (DNA): TGCAGTGCTAGAACAGGGCGCGGCTACACCTTC. Amino acids: CSARTGRGYTF.

The V gene is TRBV19, the J gene TRBJ2-2, with 10 bases that match TRBD2. Looked up from germline, CDR1 is LNHDA and CDR2 is SQIVND (reference sequence). The length of the CDR3 is 17 residues. After removal of 3 bases from V and 0 bases from J, the junction contained 4 bases not matched to a gene. CDR3 region: CASSILAGDPNTGELFF. Written as DNA, the CDR3 is TGTGCCAGTAGTATTCTAGCGGGAGATCCGAACACCGGGGAGCTGTTTTTT.

This chain joins TRBV18 and TRBJ2-1, with TRBD2 matching 8 bases. Per the germline V gene, CDR1 is KGHSH and CDR2 is LQKENI. This CDR3 contains 17 residues. V gave up 8 bases and J gave up 2 bases; unmatched junction bases: 14. The CDR3 bases are TGTGCCAGCCTGGCAACGACGGGGGGGGCGGCCTACAATGAGCAGTTCTTC. Translation: CASLATTGGAAYNEQFF.

The chain couples TRBV7-8 to TRBJ2-1; D is perhaps TRBD1 (6 bases). The CDR3 is 14 residues long. Germline V gene lookup returns CDR1 SGHVS and CDR2 FQNEAQ. V gave up 1 base and J gave up 5 bases, with 9 bases separating them. The CDR3 spells CASSLDRTDNEQFF. The CDR3 region has the DNA TGTGCCAGCAGCTTAGACCGGACAGACAATGAGCAGTTCTTC. The entire variable domain, with the rest obtained from reference TRBV7-8 and TRBJ2-1, is as follows: GAGVSQSPRYKVAKRGQDVALRCDPISGHVSLFWYQQALGQGPEFLTYFQNEAQLDKSGLPSDRFFAERPEGSVSTLKIQRTQQEDSAVYLCASSLDRTDNEQFFGPGTRLTVL.

The V and J genes are TRBV12-1 and TRBJ2-3; no DNA check was done on the table's D call, TRBD1. TRBV12-1 is a recognized pseudogene. The CDR3 spans 15 residues. CDR3 region: CASTLRQARTDTQYF. CDR3 bases: TGTGCCAGCACCCTCCGACAGGCCCGCACAGATACGCAGTATTTT.

The chain joins TRBV15 to TRBJ2-1, with TRBD2 matching over 10 bases. V shed 0 bases, J shed 6 bases, and the junction held 2 bases outside the gene matches. Germline lookup yields CDR1 LNHNV and CDR2 YYDKDF (reference sequence). The CDR3 totals 15 residues. The CDR3 DNA reads TGTGCCACCAGCAGAGAAGCGGGAGGGAGCAATGAGCAGTTCTTC. Its translation is CATSREAGGSNEQFF.

This chain connects TRBV29-1 to TRBJ2-3; tentatively, D is TRBD2 (6 bases). The CDR3 loop spans 14 amino acids. Deletions cut 7 bases from V and 1 base from J, with 15 bases between. Germline V gene data show CDR1 as SQVTM and CDR2 as ANQGSEA. The CDR3 spells CSAYGDSGTDTQYF. In DNA, the CDR3 is TGCAGCGCCTACGGGGACTCCGGCACAGATACGCAGTATTTT.

This sequence joins TRBV6-6 and TRBJ2-1; TRBD1 is a possible D gene (6 bases). Germline CDR1 reads MNHNY; CDR2 reads SVGAGI (reference sequence). The CDR3 has 14 residues. V lost 4 bases to trimming and J lost 2 bases, with 9 bases between them. The CDR3 bases are TGTGCCAGCAGTTTCAGGGGCACCTACAATGAGCAGTTCTTC. Encoded protein: CASSFRGTYNEQFF.

This chain connects TRBV13 to TRBJ2-3, with no clear D. The CDR3 consists of 13 residues. Germline-derived CDR1 and CDR2 are PRHDT and FYEKMQ (reference sequence). Deletions cut 5 bases from V and 2 bases from J, with 8 bases between. The CDR3 sequence is CASSLSFTDTQYF. The CDR3 bases are TGTGCCAGCAGCCTGTCCTTCACAGATACGCAGTATTTT.

This chain uses TRBV11-2 with TRBJ1-3; a weak D match, TRBD1 (6 bases). This CDR3 is built from 16 residues. The V end lost 8 bases, the J end lost 2 bases, and 19 bases lay between the germline ends. Germline lookup yields CDR1 SGHAT and CDR2 FQNNGV. As DNA, the CDR3 is TGTGCCAGCGGTCCCTGGGGGCGCGGAGCTGGAAACACCATATATTTT. It yields the protein CASGPWGRGAGNTIYF. The full variable domain, rest sourced from reference TRBV11-2 and TRBJ1-3, is EAGVAQSPRYKIIEKRQSVAFWCNPISGHATLYWYQQILGQGPKLLIQFQNNGVVDDSQLPKDRFSAERLKGVDSTLKIQPAKLEDSAVYLCASGPWGRGAGNTIYFGEGSWLTVV.

V usage is TRBV28 and J usage is TRBJ1-2, with D maybe TRBD1 (5 bases). Germline-derived CDR1 and CDR2 are MDHEN and SYDVKM. CDR3 length: 14 residues. V lost 5 bases to trimming and J lost 4 bases, with 14 bases between them. The chain's CDR3 is CASSLPRDSYGYTF. The CDR3 nucleotides are TGTGCCAGCAGTCTCCCCCGGGACTCCTATGGCTACACCTTC.

The chain joins TRBV19 to TRBJ2-7, with D possibly being TRBD1 (6 bases). V was trimmed by 5 bases and J by 2 bases, leaving 13 bases between them. Germline values: CDR1 LNHDA, CDR2 SQIVND (reference sequence). The CDR3 is 14 amino acids. This chain's CDR3 is CASSVVGGPYEQYF. CDR3 in DNA: TGTGCCAGTAGTGTCGTAGGGGGACCCTACGAGCAGTACTTC.

The gene calls are TRBV19 and TRBJ2-1, with D possibly being TRBD2 (5 bases). The CDR3 runs to 12 residues. Germline lookup yields CDR1 LNHDA and CDR2 SQIVND (reference sequence). The ends were cut back, 2 bases at V and 9 bases at J, with 8 bases in the middle. The CDR3 protein is CASSIPGIEQFF. The CDR3 DNA reads TGTGCCAGTAGTATACCGGGGATTGAGCAGTTCTTC.

This rearrangement joins TRBV10-2 to TRBJ1-1; D is perhaps TRBD1 (6 bases). The CDR3 sequence is 12 residues long. The germline CDR1 and CDR2 sequences are WSHSY and SAAADI. The V gene lost 4 bases and the J gene lost 4 bases, with 7 bases spanning the gap. The CDR3 loop reads CASSVGGTEAFF. CDR3 DNA: TGCGCCAGCAGTGTAGGGGGCACTGAAGCTTTCTTT.

V and J are TRBV2 and TRBJ1-1; D is possibly TRBD1 (5 bases). The length of the CDR3 is 14 residues. V was shortened by 4 bases and J by 3 bases, with 12 bases between the two germline ends. Germline assignment: CDR1 SNHLY and CDR2 FYNNEI. In DNA form, the CDR3 reads TGTGCCAGCAGTGCGCAGGGTACGGACACTGAAGCTTTCTTT. It yields the protein CASSAQGTDTEAFF.

The rearrangement uses TRBV29-1 and TRBJ2-7, with D tentatively TRBD1 (6 bases). V was shortened by 7 bases and J by 2 bases, with 12 bases between the two germline ends. CDR1 SQVTM and CDR2 ANQGSEA come from the germline V gene. This CDR3 is built from 12 residues. The CDR3 coding sequence is TGCAGCGCCTGGACAGCCACCTACGAGCAGTACTTC. This translates into CSAWTATYEQYF.

CDR3 coding DNA: TGTGCCAGCAGCGTAGATACTAGTACCTACGAGCAGTACTTC. Amino acid sequence: CASSVDTSTYEQYF. This sequence joins TRBV9 and TRBJ2-7, with D possibly matching TRBD2 (5 bases). V lost 0 bases, J lost 2 bases, and 9 bases lay in between. This CDR3 is built from 14 residues. Per the germline V gene, CDR1 is SGDLS and CDR2 is YYNGEE.

The chain carries TRBV5-4 and TRBJ2-5; D is uncertain. V was pared by 0 bases and J by 3 bases, with 6 bases between. The CDR3 has 13 amino acids. Germline CDR1 reads SGHNT; CDR2 reads YYREEE (reference sequence). This chain's CDR3 is CASSLELEETQYF. DNA for the CDR3: TGTGCCAGCAGCTTGGAGCTAGAAGAGACCCAGTACTTC. Full variable domain (rest looked up from reference TRBV5-4 and TRBJ2-5): ETGVTQSPTHLIKTRGQQVTLRCSSQSGHNTVSWYQQALGQGPQFIFQYYREEENGRGNFPPRFSGLQFPNYSSELNVNALELDDSALYLCASSLELEETQYFGPGTRLLVL.

This clone was detected only once. The chain couples TRBV5-1 to TRBJ2-1; the D gene is possibly TRBD1 (5 bases). Trimming took 2 bases from V and 3 from J, leaving 15 bases between them. CDR3 size: 16 residues. CDR1 SGHRS and CDR2 YFSETQ come from the germline V gene. The CDR3 region is CASSFRQSTDYNEQFF. The CDR3, as DNA: TGCGCCAGCAGCTTCCGACAGAGCACCGACTACAATGAGCAGTTCTTC.

CDR3 in DNA: TGTGCCAGCAGCCAACGACAGGGGGAGTCCTACGAGCAGTACTTC. This encodes CASSQRQGESYEQYF. V usage is TRBV4-2 and J usage is TRBJ2-7; 9 nucleotides match TRBD1. Germline V gene sequence: CDR1 LGHNA, CDR2 YNFKEQ. V dropped 2 bases and J dropped 1; count of bases not matched to a gene: 3. The CDR3 length is 15 residues.

This chain joins TRBV5-1 and TRBJ2-5; TRBD1 matches 10 bases. Germline lookup yields CDR1 SGHRS and CDR2 YFSETQ. This CDR3 contains 15 residues. Trimming took 0 bases from V and 4 from J; bases not matched to a gene: 3. The CDR3 reads CASSLGTGGAETQYF. CDR3 in DNA: TGCGCCAGCAGCTTGGGGACAGGGGGGGCAGAGACCCAGTACTTC. The full variable domain, completed using reference TRBV5-1 and TRBJ2-5, is KAGVTQTPRYLIKTRGQQVTLSCSPISGHRSVSWYQQTPGQGLQFLFEYFSETQRNKGNFPGRFSGRQFSNSRSEMNVSTLELGDSALYLCASSLGTGGAETQYFGPGTRLLVL.